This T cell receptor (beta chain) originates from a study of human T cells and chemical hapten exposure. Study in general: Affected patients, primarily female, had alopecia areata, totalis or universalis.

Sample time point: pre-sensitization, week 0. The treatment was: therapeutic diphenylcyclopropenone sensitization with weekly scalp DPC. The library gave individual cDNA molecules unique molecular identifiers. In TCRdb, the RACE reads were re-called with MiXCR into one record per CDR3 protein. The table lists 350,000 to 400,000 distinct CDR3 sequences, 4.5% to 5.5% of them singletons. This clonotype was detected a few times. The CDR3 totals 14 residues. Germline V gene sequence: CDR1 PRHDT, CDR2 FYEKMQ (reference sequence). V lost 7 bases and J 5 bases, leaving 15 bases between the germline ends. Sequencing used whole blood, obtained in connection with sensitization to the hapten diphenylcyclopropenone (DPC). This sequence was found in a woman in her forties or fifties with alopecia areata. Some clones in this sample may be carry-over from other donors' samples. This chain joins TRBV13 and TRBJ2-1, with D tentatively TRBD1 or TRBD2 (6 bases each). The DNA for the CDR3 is TGTGCCAGCATTCGGAGGGGGGTCCACAATGAGCAGTTCTTC. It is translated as CASIRRGVHNEQFF.